Sequencing of this T cell receptor beta chain was carried out in a study of cytotoxic CD8 clonotypes in ibrutinib-treated CLL. This clone has just a few counts. Some clones are missing from TCRdb's copy, which holds only in-frame ones; the method was immunoSEQ multiplex PCR. The sample holds 200,000 or so clones, just under 80% seen once. The germline V gene encodes CDR1 SGHRS and CDR2 YFSETQ. The CDR3 consists of 15 residues. The V segment lost 4 bases and the J segment 8 bases; nucleotides outside the gene matches: 8. This specimen consisted of PBMCs, obtained after 12 months of ibrutinib treatment. This TCR derives from a human donor with chronic lymphocytic leukemia. The V call is TRBV5-1, the J call TRBJ2-1; 11 bases fit TRBD2. The CDR3 region has the DNA TGCGCCAGCAGCCCGGCTAGCGGGAGGAGCGATGAGCAGTTCTTC. Amino acid sequence: CASSPASGRSDEQFF. The full variable domain, in which reference TRBV5-1 and TRBJ2-1 provide the parts outside the CDR3, is KAGVTQTPRYLIKTRGQQVTLSCSPISGHRSVSWYQQTPGQGLQFLFEYFSETQRNKGNFPGRFSGRQFSNSRSEMNVSTLELGDSALYLCASSPASGRSDEQFFGPGTRLTVL.